The rows below give T cell receptor beta chains drawn from one sample of a study of CD8 T cells in ankylosing spondylitis. From the 5' RACE reads, TCRdb called clonotypes with MiXCR, one entry per CDR3 protein. The sample consists of some 800,000 distinct CDR3 sequences, about an eighth of them appearing once. Source material: blood, either unsorted or a sorted T cell fraction (not recorded which). These receptors were taken from a male donor with ankylosing spondylitis. The CDR3 runs from the conserved cysteine through the conserved F or W. Fields, in order: D gene, clone size, J gene, V gene, CDR3 protein, CDR3 DNA. The D gene is left open where the match is weak. Part of the rows lack a size; the others show once, few, many or a class for expanded clones.

D: TRBD1
size: many
J: TRBJ1-1
V: TRBV3-1
CDR3: CASSPVSSQGANEAFF
DNA: TGTGCCAGCAGCCCTGTTTCAAGTCAGGGGGCGAATGAAGCTTTCTTT

D: TRBD2
size: NA
J: TRBJ2-7
V: TRBV11-2
CDR3: CASSSGVRLAGLFSYEQYF
DNA: TGTGCCAGCAGCTCGGGTGTAAGACTAGCGGGACTGTTCTCCTACGAGCAGTACTTC

D: NA
size: NA
J: TRBJ2-1
V: TRBV6-1
CDR3: CASILSPGSSYNEQFF
DNA: TGTGCCAGCATCCTGTCACCCGGGAGCTCCTACAATGAGCAGTTCTTC

D: NA
size: many
J: TRBJ1-2
V: TRBV20-1
CDR3: CSALEGDVYGYTF
DNA: TGCAGTGCTCTGGAAGGGGATGTCTATGGCTACACCTTC

D: NA
size: NA
J: TRBJ1-1
V: TRBV7-9
CDR3: CASSSQKEGPEAFF
DNA: TGTGCCAGCAGCTCGCAGAAAGAGGGCCCTGAAGCTTTCTTT

D: NA
size: many
J: TRBJ2-7
V: TRBV12-3/TRBV12-4
CDR3: CASSLLADSEQYF
DNA: TGTGCCAGCAGTTTATTGGCCGACTCCGAGCAGTACTTC

D: TRBD2
size: few
J: TRBJ2-1
V: TRBV10-3
CDR3: CASLSGLSYNEQFF
DNA: TGTGCCAGCCTCTCGGGACTATCCTACAATGAGCAGTTCTTC

D: TRBD1
size: many
J: TRBJ2-3
V: TRBV6-1
CDR3: CASNRGPFTDTQYF
DNA: TGTGCCAGCAACAGGGGGCCTTTCACAGATACGCAGTATTTT

D: TRBD2
size: few
J: TRBJ2-3
V: TRBV20-1
CDR3: CSGRTSGSSTDTQYF
DNA: TGCAGTGGGCGGACTAGCGGTTCTAGCACAGATACGCAGTATTTT

D: TRBD2
size: few
J: TRBJ2-1
V: TRBV20-1
CDR3: CSAFSSGRQWNEQFF
DNA: TGCAGTGCGTTCTCAAGCGGGAGGCAGTGGAATGAGCAGTTCTTC

D: NA
size: few
J: TRBJ2-5
V: TRBV6-1
CDR3: CASSHLGGKETQYF
DNA: TGTGCCAGCAGCCACTTGGGGGGCAAAGAGACCCAGTACTTC

D: TRBD1
size: few
J: TRBJ1-2
V: TRBV7-2
CDR3: CASSSYGQGPGYGYTF
DNA: TGTGCCAGCAGCTCCTATGGACAGGGGCCAGGATATGGCTACACCTTC

D: NA
size: few
J: TRBJ1-5
V: TRBV28
CDR3: CASSATPTFDQPQHF
DNA: TGTGCCAGCAGCGCAACCCCAACGTTTGATCAGCCCCAGCATTTT

D: NA
size: many
J: TRBJ1-3
V: TRBV10-3
CDR3: CATSGVLDGNTIYF
DNA: TGTGCCACCTCGGGGGTCCTTGATGGAAACACCATATATTTT

D: TRBD2
size: NA
J: TRBJ2-5
V: TRBV15
CDR3: CAVRPGTSRSGETQYF
DNA: TGTGCCGTACGACCGGGGACTAGCCGGAGCGGGGAGACCCAGTACTTC

D: NA
size: NA
J: TRBJ2-7
V: TRBV5-1
CDR3: CASSLDRAHEQYF
DNA: TGCGCCAGCAGCTTGGACAGGGCCCACGAGCAGTACTTC

D: TRBD2
size: few
J: TRBJ2-3
V: TRBV5-1
CDR3: CASSSRVAGAGDTQYF
DNA: TGCGCCAGCAGCTCGAGGGTAGCGGGGGCAGGGGATACGCAGTATTTT

D: TRBD1
size: NA
J: TRBJ1-6
V: TRBV7-9
CDR3: CASSPGTESAPLHF
DNA: TGTGCCAGCAGCCCTGGGACAGAATCGGCACCCCTCCACTTT

D: TRBD1
size: NA
J: TRBJ1-4
V: TRBV20-1
CDR3: CSAFDRGDEKLFF
DNA: TGCAGTGCTTTTGACAGGGGGGATGAAAAACTGTTTTTT

D: TRBD2
size: NA
J: TRBJ2-3
V: TRBV4-3
CDR3: CASSQGGFAGLQYF
DNA: TGCGCCAGCAGCCAAGGGGGCTTTGCGGGACTACAGTATTTT

D: TRBD1
size: NA
J: TRBJ1-2
V: TRBV6-5
CDR3: CASSYSDRGESGYTF
DNA: TGTGCCAGCAGTTACTCTGACAGGGGGGAAAGTGGCTACACCTTC

D: NA
size: NA
J: TRBJ2-7
V: TRBV27
CDR3: CASSLVAVQGEQYF
DNA: TGTGCCAGCAGTTTAGTAGCAGTCCAGGGCGAGCAGTACTTC